This T cell receptor (beta chain) comes out of a study of human T cells and chemical hapten exposure. Study overall: On about 2 cm by about 2 cm of upper inner arm skin, sensitization was performed with 2% DPC.

TCRdb reprocessed the RACE reads with MiXCR, giving one entry per CDR3 protein. The top ten clones hold about 5% of a sample with a few hundred thousand distinct CDR3 sequences, 6% to 7% of them seen once. The time point is: patch test 2, 6 weeks after DPC sensitization. This sample's treatment: therapeutic diphenylcyclopropenone sensitization with weekly scalp DPC. The sample holds many counts of this clonotype. Germline CDR1 and CDR2: MDHEN and SYDVKM. This CDR3 comprises 13 residues. The V gene is TRBV28, the J gene TRBJ1-5; D is possibly TRBD1 (6 bases). Sequenced here: whole blood, sampled in connection with sensitization to the hapten diphenylcyclopropenone (DPC). This receptor was obtained from a woman under 30 with alopecia areata. Some clones in this sample may be carry-over from other donors' samples. The CDR3, as DNA: TGTGCTATGTCAGGGGAGGTCAATCAGCCCCAGCATTTT. Its protein product is CAMSGEVNQPQHF.